These 16 T cell receptor beta chains were all obtained from the same sample, sequenced in a study of cytomegalovirus exposure and HLA in healthy donors. Vbeta (60) and Jbeta (13) primers were used in the PCR. Assay used: immunoSEQ multiplex PCR; TCRdb lists only in-frame clones, some missing. Of more than 100,000 clones listed, over 70% are singletons. Source material: PBMCs. All receptors derive from a female donor in good health and CMV-seropositive.

The chain couples TRBV7-3 to TRBJ1-1; possible D gene TRBD1, 6 bases. CDR3 length: 16 residues. Germline CDR1 is SGHTA and CDR2 is FQGTGA. V lost 5 bases and J lost 1, with 17 bases in between. The CDR3 here is CASSPRPRTANTEAFF. The CDR3, as DNA: TGTGCCAGCAGCCCTAGGCCCCGGACAGCGAACACTGAAGCTTTCTTT.

This clone is a singleton in its sample. The chain is built from TRBV14 and TRBJ1-1, with D possibly being TRBD1 (5 bases). The V gene lost 2 bases and the J gene lost 4 bases, with 20 bases spanning the gap. The germline V gene has CDR1 SGHDN and CDR2 FVKESK. The CDR3 extends over 17 amino acids. CDR3 nucleotide sequence: TGTGCCAGCAGCCAATTTAAGGGGCGAGCAATAGGCACTGAAGCTTTCTTT. It yields the protein CASSQFKGRAIGTEAFF.

This chain links TRBV2 with TRBJ2-2; 9 bases fit TRBD1. This CDR3 spans 17 amino acids. The germline V gene encodes CDR1 SNHLY and CDR2 FYNNEI. V lost 8 bases, J lost 6 bases, and 16 bases stayed unmatched. CDR3 amino acids: CASLRNPGTGTPGELFF. The CDR3, as DNA: TGTGCCAGCCTACGAAACCCCGGGACAGGGACTCCCGGGGAGCTGTTTTTT.

Points on this clone: An end of the junction does not agree with germline; a read error may underlie this. The rearrangement uses TRBV7-7 and TRBJ1-1; no clear D. The V gene's germline CDR1 is SSHAT and CDR2 FNYEAQ (reference sequence). There are 13 residues in the CDR3. This CDR3 reads CASSRDTNTEAFF. Here the CDR3 DNA reads TGTGCTAGCAGCCGAGACACGAACACTGAAGCTTTCTTT.

V usage is TRBV29-1 and J usage is TRBJ2-5, with 7 bases that match TRBD1. CDR3 size: 12 residues. V trimming: 7 bases; J trimming: 5 bases; junction bases outside the gene matches: 7. CDR1 SQVTM and CDR2 ANQGSEA come from the germline V gene. The CDR3 reads CSGGQYGETQYF. In DNA, the CDR3 is TGCAGCGGGGGACAGTACGGGGAGACCCAGTACTTC.

The V gene is TRBV9, the J gene TRBJ2-2; D call uncertain. Trimming cost V 2 bases and J 7 bases, with 18 bases left between them. The CDR3 is 16 amino acids. CDR1 SGDLS and CDR2 YYNGEE come from the germline V gene. CDR3 loop: CASSVTPGQQSGELFF. In DNA form, the CDR3 reads TGTGCCAGCAGCGTTACGCCAGGCCAACAGAGCGGGGAGCTGTTTTTT.

The chain joins TRBV7-7 to TRBJ2-2, with 7 bases aligning to TRBD2. This CDR3 spans 13 amino acids. Looked up from germline, CDR1 is SSHAT and CDR2 is FNYEAQ (reference sequence). CDR3 region: CASGTTNTGELFF. CDR3 DNA sequence: TGTGCTTCCGGGACTACGAACACCGGGGAGCTGTTTTTT.

The V gene is TRBV4-2, the J gene TRBJ2-5, with 9 bases fitting TRBD2. V was clipped by 4 bases and J by 4 bases; unmatched bases: 4. CDR1 and CDR2 (germline): LGHNA, YNFKEQ. The CDR3 totals 14 residues. In nucleotides, the CDR3 is TGTGCCAGCAGCCCTCAGCGGGGGGCAGAGACCCAGTACTTC. Amino acids: CASSPQRGAETQYF.

The rearrangement links TRBV2 to TRBJ2-7; the D gene is possibly TRBD1 (6 bases). Germline V gene sequence: CDR1 SNHLY, CDR2 FYNNEI. The CDR3 is 14 amino acids. V lost 1 base and J 2 bases, leaving 9 bases between the germline ends. The CDR3 region is CASSEGWGPYEQYF. The CDR3 DNA sequence: TGTGCCAGCAGTGAAGGGTGGGGGCCCTACGAGCAGTACTTC.

This chain uses TRBV5-1 with TRBJ2-7; 9 nucleotides align to TRBD1. The CDR3 extends over 14 amino acids. After removal of 3 bases from V and 7 bases from J, the junction contained 8 bases not matched to a gene. Per germline, CDR1 SGHRS and CDR2 YFSETQ. This CDR3 is CASSSGQGLGEQYF. CDR3 bases: TGCGCCAGCAGCTCGGGACAGGGTCTGGGGGAGCAGTACTTC.

This clone has a single count. The J gene is TRBJ1-1, the V gene TRBV27; 9 nucleotides match TRBD1. Germline loops: CDR1 MNHEY, CDR2 SMNVEV (reference sequence). The CDR3 covers 18 residues. J was trimmed by 4 bases and V by 3 bases; bases with no gene match: 15. CDR3 DNA: TGTGCCAGCAGTTTCGAACCGGGACAGGGTTTAGGAAGCACTGAAGCTTTCTTT. Residues: CASSFEPGQGLGSTEAFF.

The chain has TRBV5-1 and TRBJ1-5, with D perhaps matching TRBD1 (5 bases). Germline V gene sequence: CDR1 SGHRS, CDR2 YFSETQ. This CDR3 is 13 amino acids long. The V end lost 4 bases, the J end lost 4 bases, and 9 bases lay between the germline ends. This CDR3 reads CASSPDSNQPQHF. The CDR3 DNA is TGCGCCAGCAGCCCTGACAGTAATCAGCCCCAGCATTTT.

This clone was detected once. The V call is TRBV9, the J call TRBJ1-6, with TRBD1 as a possible D gene (5 bases). CDR3 length equals 17 residues. Germline V gene data show CDR1 as SGDLS and CDR2 as YYNGEE. V dropped 4 bases and J dropped 4 bases, with 18 bases sitting between them. In DNA, the CDR3 is TGTGCCAGCAGCCAGGGTGAAGTTACGTTGTATAATTCACCCCTCCACTTT. This gives the protein CASSQGEVTLYNSPLHF.

The gene calls are TRBV27 and TRBJ1-5; no clear D gene. Germline assignment: CDR1 MNHEY and CDR2 SMNVEV (reference sequence). This CDR3 comprises 14 residues. Trimming pared 1 base from V and 3 bases from J, leaving 7 bases between. The CDR3 DNA follows: TGTGCCAGCAGTTTATACGGGTTCAATCAGCCCCAGCATTTT. Protein sequence: CASSLYGFNQPQHF.

The V and J genes are TRBV27 and TRBJ1-5; 7 positions match TRBD1. The CDR3 is made up of 12 amino acids. V dropped 3 bases and J dropped 11; count of bases not matched to a gene: 4. In germline, CDR1 is MNHEY, CDR2 SMNVEV (reference sequence). This CDR3 reads CASSFEDRAQHF. The CDR3 nucleotides read TGTGCCAGCAGTTTTGAAGACAGGGCCCAGCATTTT.

The V call is TRBV19, the J call TRBJ1-1; D is uncertain. The CDR3 spans 14 residues. V lost 1 base to trimming and J lost 1 base, with 7 bases between them. Per the germline V gene, CDR1 is LNHDA and CDR2 is SQIVND (reference sequence). CDR3 region: CASSIVQSNTEAFF. As DNA, the CDR3 is TGTGCCAGTAGTATAGTCCAGTCGAACACTGAAGCTTTCTTT.